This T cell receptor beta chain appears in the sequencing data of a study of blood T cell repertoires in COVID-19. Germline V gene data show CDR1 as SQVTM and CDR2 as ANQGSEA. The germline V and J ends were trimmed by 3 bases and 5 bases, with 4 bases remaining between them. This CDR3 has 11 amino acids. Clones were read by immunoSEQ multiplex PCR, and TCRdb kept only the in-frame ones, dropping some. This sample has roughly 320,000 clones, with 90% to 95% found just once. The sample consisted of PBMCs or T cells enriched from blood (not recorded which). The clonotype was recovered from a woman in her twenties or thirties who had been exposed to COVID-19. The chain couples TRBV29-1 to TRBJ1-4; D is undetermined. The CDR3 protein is CSVDLNEKLFF. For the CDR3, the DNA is TGCAGCGTTGATCTGAATGAAAAACTGTTTTTT.